This TCR beta chain was found in a study of blood T cell repertoires in COVID-19. Study at large: Acute and convalescent COVID-19 specimens originated in the United States, Italy and Spain. Nucleic acid was either cDNA or gDNA, and it came from T cells, B-cell-depleted T cells, or PBMCs.

CDR1 and CDR2 (germline): LNHDA, SQIVND (reference sequence). V was cut by 6 bases and J by 4 bases, with 12 bases left in between. This CDR3 spans 13 amino acids. Per the original data handling: By means of reference gene primer amplification, nucleated cell counts were estimated. Libraries were prepared by immunoSEQ multiplex PCR; TCRdb keeps only in-frame clonotypes and omits some of them. V and J calls and clone size are copied from that table; D and trimming were computed from the DNA. The profile covers about 16,000 clones, with 85% to 90% appearing a single time and less than 15% taken by the ten largest.

The origin of this receptor is a human donor in a cohort sampled during active COVID-19. Sequencing was performed on peripheral blood. This rearrangement joins TRBV19 to TRBJ1-2; perhaps TRBD1 as D (5 bases). The CDR3 sequence is CASSFRESYGYTF. In nucleotides, the CDR3 is TGTGCCAGTAGCTTCAGGGAAAGCTATGGCTACACCTTC.